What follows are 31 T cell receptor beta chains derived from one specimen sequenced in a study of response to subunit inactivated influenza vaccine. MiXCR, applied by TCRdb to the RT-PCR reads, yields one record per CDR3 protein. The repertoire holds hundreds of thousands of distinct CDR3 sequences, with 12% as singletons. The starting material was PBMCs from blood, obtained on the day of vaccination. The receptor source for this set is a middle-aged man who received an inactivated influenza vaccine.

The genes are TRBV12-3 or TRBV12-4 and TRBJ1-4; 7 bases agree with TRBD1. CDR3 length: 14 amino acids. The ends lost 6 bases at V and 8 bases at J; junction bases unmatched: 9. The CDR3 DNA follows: TGTGCCAGCAGCCTGACAGGGATCGAAGAAAAACTGTTTTTT. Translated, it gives CASSLTGIEEKLFF.

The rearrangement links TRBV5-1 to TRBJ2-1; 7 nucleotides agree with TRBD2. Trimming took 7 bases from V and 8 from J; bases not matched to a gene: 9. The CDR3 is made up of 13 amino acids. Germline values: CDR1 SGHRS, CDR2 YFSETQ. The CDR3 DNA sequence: TGCGCCAGCGGTCGTCGGGGGGACTATGAGCAGTTCTTC. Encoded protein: CASGRRGDYEQFF.

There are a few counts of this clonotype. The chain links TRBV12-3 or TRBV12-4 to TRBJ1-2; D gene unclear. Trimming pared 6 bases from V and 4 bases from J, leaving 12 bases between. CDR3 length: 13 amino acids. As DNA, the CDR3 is TGTGCCAGCAGCCTCACTCGGCGCTATGGCTACACCTTC. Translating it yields CASSLTRRYGYTF.

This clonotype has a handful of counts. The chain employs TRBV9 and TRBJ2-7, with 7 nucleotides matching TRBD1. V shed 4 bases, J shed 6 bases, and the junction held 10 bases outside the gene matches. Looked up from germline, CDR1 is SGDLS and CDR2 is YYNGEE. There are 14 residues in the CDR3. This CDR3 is CASSLSNRGVEQYF. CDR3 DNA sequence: TGTGCCAGCAGCCTCTCAAACAGGGGAGTCGAGCAGTACTTC.

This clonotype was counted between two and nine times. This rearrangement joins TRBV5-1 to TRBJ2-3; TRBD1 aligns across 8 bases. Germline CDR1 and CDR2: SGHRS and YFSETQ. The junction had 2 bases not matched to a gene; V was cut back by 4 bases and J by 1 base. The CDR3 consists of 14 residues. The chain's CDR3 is CASSEGQGTDTQYF. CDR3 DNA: TGCGCCAGCAGCGAGGGACAGGGCACAGATACGCAGTATTTT. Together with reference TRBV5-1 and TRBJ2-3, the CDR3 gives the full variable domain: KAGVTQTPRYLIKTRGQQVTLSCSPISGHRSVSWYQQTPGQGLQFLFEYFSETQRNKGNFPGRFSGRQFSNSRSEMNVSTLELGDSALYLCASSEGQGTDTQYFGPGTRLTVL.

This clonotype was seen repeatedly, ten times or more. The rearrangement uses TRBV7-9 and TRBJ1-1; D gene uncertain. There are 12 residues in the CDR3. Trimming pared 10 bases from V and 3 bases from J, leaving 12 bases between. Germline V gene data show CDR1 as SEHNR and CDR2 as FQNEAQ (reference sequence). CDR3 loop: CATEAGDTEAFF. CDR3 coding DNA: TGTGCCACCGAAGCAGGAGACACTGAAGCTTTCTTT.

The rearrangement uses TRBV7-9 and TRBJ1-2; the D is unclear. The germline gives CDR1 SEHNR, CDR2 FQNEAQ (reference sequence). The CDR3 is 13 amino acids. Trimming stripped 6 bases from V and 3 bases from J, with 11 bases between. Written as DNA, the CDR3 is TGTGCCAGCAGTTCCACTTCGGACTATGGCTACACCTTC. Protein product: CASSSTSDYGYTF.

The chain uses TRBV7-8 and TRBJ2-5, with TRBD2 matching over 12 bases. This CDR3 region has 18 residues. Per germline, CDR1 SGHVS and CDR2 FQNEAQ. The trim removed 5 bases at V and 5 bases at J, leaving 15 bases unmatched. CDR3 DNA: TGTGCCAGCAGCCTCATACTAGCGGGGGGTCGTTCGGGTGAGACCCAGTACTTC. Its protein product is CASSLILAGGRSGETQYF.

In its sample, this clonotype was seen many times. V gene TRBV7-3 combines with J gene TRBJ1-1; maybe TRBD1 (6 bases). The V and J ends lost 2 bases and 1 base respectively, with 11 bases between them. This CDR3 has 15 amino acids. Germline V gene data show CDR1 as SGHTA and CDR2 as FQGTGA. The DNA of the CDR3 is TGTGCCAGCAGCTTAGGGGGGGGGCCGAACACTGAAGCTTTCTTT. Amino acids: CASSLGGGPNTEAFF.

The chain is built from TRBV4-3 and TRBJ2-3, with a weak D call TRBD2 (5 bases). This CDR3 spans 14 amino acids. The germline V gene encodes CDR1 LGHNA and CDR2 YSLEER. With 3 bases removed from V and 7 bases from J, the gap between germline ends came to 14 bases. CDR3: CASSHDAGRYTQYF. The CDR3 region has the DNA TGCGCCAGCAGCCATGACGCGGGCCGCTATACGCAGTATTTT.

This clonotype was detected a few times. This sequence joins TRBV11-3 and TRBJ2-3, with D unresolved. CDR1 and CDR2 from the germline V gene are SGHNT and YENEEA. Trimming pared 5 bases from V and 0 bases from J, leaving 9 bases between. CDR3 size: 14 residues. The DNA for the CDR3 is TGTGCCAGCAGCCCCGACAAGAGCACAGATACGCAGTATTTT. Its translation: CASSPDKSTDTQYF.

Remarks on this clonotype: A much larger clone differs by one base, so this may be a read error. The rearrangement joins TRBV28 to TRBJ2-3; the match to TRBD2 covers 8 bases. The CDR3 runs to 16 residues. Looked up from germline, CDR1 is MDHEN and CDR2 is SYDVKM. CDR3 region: CASSYWTSLKTETQYF. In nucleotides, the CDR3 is TGTGCCAGCAGCTATTGGACTAGCCTCAAAACAGAAACGCAGTATTTT.

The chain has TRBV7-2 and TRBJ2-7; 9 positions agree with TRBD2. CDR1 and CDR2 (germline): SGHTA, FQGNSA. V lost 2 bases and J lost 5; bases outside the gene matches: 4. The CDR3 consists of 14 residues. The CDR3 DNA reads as TGTGCCAGCAGCTTAATTGCGGGGGGGCACGAGCAGTACTTC. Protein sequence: CASSLIAGGHEQYF.

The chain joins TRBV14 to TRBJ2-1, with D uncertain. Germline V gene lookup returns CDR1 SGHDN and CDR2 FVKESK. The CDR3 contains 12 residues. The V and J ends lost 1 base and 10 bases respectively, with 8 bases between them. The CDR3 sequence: CASSQGRAEQFF. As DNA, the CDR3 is TGTGCCAGCAGCCAAGGGCGAGCAGAGCAGTTCTTC.

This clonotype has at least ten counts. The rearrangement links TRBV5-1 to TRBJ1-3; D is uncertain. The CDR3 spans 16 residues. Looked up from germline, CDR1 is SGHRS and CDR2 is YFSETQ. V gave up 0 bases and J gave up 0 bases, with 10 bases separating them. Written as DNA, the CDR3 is TGCGCCAGCAGCTTGGAAACTCAGACCTCTGGAAACACCATATATTTT. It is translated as CASSLETQTSGNTIYF.

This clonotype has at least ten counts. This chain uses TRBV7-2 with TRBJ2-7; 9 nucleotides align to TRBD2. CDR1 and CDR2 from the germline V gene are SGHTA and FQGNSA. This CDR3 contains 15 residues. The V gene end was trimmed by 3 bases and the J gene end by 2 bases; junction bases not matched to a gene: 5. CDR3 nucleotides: TGTGCCAGCAGCTTTGGCGGGGGGGGAACCTACGAGCAGTACTTC. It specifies CASSFGGGGTYEQYF.

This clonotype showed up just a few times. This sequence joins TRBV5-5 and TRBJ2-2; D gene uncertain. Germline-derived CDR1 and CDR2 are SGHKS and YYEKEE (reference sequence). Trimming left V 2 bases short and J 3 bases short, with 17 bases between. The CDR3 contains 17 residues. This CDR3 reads CASSLDQLAAYTGELFF. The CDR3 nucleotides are TGTGCCAGCAGCTTAGACCAACTCGCCGCTTACACCGGGGAGCTGTTTTTT. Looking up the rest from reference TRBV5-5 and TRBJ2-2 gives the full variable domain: DAGVTQSPTHLIKTRGQQVTLRCSPISGHKSVSWYQQVLGQGPQFIFQYYEKEERGRGNFPDRFSARQFPNYSSELNVNALLLGDSALYLCASSLDQLAAYTGELFFGEGSRLTVL.

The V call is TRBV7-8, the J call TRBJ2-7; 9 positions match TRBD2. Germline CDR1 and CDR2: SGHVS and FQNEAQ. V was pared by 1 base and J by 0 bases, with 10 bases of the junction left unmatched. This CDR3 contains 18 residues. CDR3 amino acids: CASSLGVSGSYASYEQYF. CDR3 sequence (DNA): TGTGCCAGCAGCTTAGGGGTTAGCGGGAGTTATGCCTCCTACGAGCAGTACTTC. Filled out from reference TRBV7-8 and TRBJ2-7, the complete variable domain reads GAGVSQSPRYKVAKRGQDVALRCDPISGHVSLFWYQQALGQGPEFLTYFQNEAQLDKSGLPSDRFFAERPEGSVSTLKIQRTQQEDSAVYLCASSLGVSGSYASYEQYFGPGTRLTVT.

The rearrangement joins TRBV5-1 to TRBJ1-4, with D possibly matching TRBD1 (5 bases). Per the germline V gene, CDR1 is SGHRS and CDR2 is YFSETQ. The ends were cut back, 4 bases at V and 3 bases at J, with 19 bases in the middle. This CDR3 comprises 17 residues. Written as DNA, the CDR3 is TGCGCCAGCAGCGAGGGGACTGCAGTAGTGGCTAATGAAAAACTGTTTTTT. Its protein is CASSEGTAVVANEKLFF.

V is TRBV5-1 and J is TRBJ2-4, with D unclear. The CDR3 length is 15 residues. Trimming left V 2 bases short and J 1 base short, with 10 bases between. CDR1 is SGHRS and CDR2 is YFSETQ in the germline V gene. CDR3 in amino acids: CASSLFPDAKNIQYF. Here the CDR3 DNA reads TGCGCCAGCAGCTTATTTCCAGACGCCAAAAACATTCAGTACTTC.

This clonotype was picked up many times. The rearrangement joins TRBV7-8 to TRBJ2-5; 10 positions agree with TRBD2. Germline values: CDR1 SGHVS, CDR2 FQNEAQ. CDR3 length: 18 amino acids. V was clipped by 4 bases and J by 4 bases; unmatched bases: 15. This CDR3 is CASSYGNLAGGSGETQYF. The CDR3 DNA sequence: TGTGCCAGCAGCTACGGCAACTTAGCGGGGGGCTCGGGAGAGACCCAGTACTTC.

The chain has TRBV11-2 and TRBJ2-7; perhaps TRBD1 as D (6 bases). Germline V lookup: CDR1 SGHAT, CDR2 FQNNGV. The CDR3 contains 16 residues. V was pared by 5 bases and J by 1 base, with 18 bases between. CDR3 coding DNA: TGTGCCAGCAGCCCATTACAGGGAAGGAGGTCCTACGAGCAGTACTTC. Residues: CASSPLQGRRSYEQYF.

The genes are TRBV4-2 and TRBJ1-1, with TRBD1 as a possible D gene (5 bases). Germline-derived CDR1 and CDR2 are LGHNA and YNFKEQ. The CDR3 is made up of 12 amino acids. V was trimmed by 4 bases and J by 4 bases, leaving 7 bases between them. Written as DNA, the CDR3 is TGTGCCAGCAGCCCGGGGCCCACTGAAGCTTTCTTT. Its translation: CASSPGPTEAFF.

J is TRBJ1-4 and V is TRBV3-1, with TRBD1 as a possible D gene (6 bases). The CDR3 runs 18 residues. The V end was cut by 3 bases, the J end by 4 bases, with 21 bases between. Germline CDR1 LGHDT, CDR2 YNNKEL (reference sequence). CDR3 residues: CASSQRTASYSFNEKLFF. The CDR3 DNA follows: TGTGCCAGCAGCCAGAGGACAGCCTCCTACTCTTTTAATGAAAAACTGTTTTTT. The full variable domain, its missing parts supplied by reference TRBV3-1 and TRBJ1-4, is DTAVSQTPKYLVTQMGNDKSIKCEQNLGHDTMYWYKQDSKKFLKIMFSYNNKELIINETVPNRFSPKSPDKAHLNLHINSLELGDSAVYFCASSQRTASYSFNEKLFFGSGTQLSVL.

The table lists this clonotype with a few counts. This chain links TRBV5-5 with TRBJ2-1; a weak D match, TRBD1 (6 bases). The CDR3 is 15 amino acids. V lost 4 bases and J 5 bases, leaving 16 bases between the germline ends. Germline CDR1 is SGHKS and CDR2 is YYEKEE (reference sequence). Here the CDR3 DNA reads TGTGCCAGCAGCCTCACGGGACACCGTGACAATGAGCAGTTCTTC. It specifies CASSLTGHRDNEQFF.

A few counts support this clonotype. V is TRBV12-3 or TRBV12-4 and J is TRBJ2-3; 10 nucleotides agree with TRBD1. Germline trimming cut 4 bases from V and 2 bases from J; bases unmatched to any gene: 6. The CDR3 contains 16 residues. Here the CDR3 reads CASSSWDRGFTDTQYF. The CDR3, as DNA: TGTGCCAGCAGTTCTTGGGACAGGGGATTCACAGATACGCAGTATTTT.

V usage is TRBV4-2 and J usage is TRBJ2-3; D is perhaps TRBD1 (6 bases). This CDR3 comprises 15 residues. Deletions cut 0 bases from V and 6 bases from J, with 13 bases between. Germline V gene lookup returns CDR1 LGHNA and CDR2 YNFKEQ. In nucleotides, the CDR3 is TGTGCCAGCAGCCAAGATCTTACAGGGAGTGATACGCAGTATTTT. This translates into CASSQDLTGSDTQYF.

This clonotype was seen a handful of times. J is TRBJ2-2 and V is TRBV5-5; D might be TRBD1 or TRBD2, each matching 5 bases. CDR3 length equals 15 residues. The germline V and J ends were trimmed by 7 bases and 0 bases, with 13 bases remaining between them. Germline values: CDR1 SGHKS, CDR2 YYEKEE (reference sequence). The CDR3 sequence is CASDSGTSNTGELFF. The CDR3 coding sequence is TGTGCCAGCGATTCCGGGACGTCGAACACCGGGGAGCTGTTTTTT.

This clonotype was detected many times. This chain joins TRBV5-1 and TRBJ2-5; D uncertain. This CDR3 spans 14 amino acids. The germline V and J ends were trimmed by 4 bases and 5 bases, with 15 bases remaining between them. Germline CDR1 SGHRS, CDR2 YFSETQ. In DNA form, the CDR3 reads TGCGCCAGCAGCCTGACCGCTTTCGGGGAGACCCAGTACTTC. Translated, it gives CASSLTAFGETQYF.

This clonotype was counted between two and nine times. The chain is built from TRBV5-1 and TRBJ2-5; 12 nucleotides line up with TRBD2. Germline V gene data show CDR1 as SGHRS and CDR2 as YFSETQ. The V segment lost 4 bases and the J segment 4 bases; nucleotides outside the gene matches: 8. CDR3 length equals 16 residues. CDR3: CASSVPTTSGRETQYF. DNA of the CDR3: TGCGCCAGCAGCGTACCAACGACTAGCGGGAGAGAGACCCAGTACTTC.

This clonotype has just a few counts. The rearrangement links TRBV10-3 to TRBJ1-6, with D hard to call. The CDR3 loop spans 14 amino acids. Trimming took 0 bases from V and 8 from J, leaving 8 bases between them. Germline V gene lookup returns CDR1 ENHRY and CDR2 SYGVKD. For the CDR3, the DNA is TGTGCCATCAGTGAGTCCGGGGATTATTCACCCCTCCACTTT. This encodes CAISESGDYSPLHF.